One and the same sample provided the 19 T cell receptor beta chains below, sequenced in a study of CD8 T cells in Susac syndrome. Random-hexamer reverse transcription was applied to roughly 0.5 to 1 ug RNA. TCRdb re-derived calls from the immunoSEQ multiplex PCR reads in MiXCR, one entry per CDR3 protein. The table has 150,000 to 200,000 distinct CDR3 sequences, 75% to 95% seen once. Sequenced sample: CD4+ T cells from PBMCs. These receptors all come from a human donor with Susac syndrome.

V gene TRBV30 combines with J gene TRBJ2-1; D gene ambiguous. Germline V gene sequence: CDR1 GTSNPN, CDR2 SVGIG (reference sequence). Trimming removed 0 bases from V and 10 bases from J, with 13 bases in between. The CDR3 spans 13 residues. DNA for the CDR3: TGTGCCTGGAGTGTTAAGACCCGCGAGGAGCAGTTCTTC. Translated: CAWSVKTREEQFF.

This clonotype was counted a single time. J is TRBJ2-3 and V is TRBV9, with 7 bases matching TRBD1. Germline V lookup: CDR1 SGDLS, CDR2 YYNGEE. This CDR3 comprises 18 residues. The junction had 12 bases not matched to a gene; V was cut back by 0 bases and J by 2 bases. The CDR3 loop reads CASSVEIGGFPSTDTQYF. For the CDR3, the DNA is TGTGCCAGCAGCGTAGAAATAGGGGGCTTCCCTTCCACAGATACGCAGTATTTT.

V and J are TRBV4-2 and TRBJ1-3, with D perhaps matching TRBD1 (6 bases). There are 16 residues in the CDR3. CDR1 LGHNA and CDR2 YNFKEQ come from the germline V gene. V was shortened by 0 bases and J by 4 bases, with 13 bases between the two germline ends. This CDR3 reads CASSQEVQGGGNTIYF. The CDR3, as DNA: TGTGCCAGCAGCCAAGAGGTACAGGGAGGAGGAAACACCATATATTTT.

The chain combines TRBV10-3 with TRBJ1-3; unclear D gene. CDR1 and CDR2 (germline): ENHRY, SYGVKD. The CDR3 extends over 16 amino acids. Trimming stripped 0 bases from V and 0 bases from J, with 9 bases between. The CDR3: CAISESRSVSGNTIYF. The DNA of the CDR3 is TGTGCCATCAGTGAGTCGAGAAGTGTCTCTGGAAACACCATATATTTT.

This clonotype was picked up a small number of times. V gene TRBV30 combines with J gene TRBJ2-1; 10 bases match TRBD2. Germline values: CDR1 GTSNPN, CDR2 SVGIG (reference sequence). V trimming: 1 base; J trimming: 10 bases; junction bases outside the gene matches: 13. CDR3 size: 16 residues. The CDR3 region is CAWSEGGAGGLGEQFF. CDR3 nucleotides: TGTGCCTGGAGTGAAGGAGGAGCGGGGGGGCTTGGCGAGCAGTTCTTC.

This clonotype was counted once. The CDR3 region is CASSLAGSSQETQYF. CDR3 DNA sequence: TGCGCCAGCAGCTTGGCCGGGTCATCCCAAGAGACCCAGTACTTC. The chain combines TRBV5-1 with TRBJ2-5, with no clear D. The CDR3 sequence is 15 residues long. V was shortened by 0 bases and J by 1 base, with 10 bases between the two germline ends. The germline CDR1 and CDR2 sequences are SGHRS and YFSETQ.

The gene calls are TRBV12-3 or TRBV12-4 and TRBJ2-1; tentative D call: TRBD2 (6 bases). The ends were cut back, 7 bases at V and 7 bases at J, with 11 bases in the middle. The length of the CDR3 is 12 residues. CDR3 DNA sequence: TGTGCCAGCACTAATGGGGGGAATGAGCAGTTCTTC. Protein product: CASTNGGNEQFF.

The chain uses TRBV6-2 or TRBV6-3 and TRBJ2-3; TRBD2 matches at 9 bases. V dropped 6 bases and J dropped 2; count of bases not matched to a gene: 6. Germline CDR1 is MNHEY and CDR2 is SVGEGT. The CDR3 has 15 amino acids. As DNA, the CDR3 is TGTGCCAGCAGCCAATGGACTAGCGCCACAGATACGCAGTATTTT. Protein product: CASSQWTSATDTQYF.

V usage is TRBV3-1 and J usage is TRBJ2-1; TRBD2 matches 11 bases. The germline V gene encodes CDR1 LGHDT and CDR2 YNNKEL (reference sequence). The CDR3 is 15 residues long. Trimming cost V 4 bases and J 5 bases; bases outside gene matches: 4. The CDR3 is CASSLTGLADNEQFF. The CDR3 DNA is TGTGCCAGCAGCCTTACGGGACTAGCGGACAATGAGCAGTTCTTC.

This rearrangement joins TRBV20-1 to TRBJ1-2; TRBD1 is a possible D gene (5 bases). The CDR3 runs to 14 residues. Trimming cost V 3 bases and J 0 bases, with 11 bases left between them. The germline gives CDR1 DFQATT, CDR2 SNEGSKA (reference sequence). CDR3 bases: TGCAGTGCTAGCTTAAGGGGAGCTAACTATGGCTACACCTTC. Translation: CSASLRGANYGYTF.

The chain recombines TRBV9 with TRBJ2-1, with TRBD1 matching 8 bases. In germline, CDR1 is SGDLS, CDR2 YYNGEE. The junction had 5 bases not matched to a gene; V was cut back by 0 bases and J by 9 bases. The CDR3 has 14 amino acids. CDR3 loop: CASSVEQGEGEQFF. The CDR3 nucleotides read TGTGCCAGCAGCGTAGAACAGGGGGAAGGTGAGCAGTTCTTC.

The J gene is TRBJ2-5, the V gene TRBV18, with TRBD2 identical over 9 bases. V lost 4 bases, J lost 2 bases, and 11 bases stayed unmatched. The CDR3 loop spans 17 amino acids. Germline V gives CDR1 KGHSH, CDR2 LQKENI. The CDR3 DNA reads TGTGCCAGCTCACGGCAGCCGGGACTAGCCAAACAAGAGACCCAGTACTTC. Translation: CASSRQPGLAKQETQYF. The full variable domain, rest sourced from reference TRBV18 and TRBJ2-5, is NAGVMQNPRHLVRRRGQEARLRCSPMKGHSHVYWYRQLPEEGLKFMVYLQKENIIDESGMPKERFSAEFPKEGPSILRIQQVVRGDSAAYFCASSRQPGLAKQETQYFGPGTRLLVL.

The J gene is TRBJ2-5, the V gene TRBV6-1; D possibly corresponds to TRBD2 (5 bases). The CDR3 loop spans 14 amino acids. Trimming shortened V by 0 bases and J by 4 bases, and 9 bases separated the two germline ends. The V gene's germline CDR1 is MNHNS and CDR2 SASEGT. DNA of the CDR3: TGTGCCAGCAGTGAAGCGTTGGGGAGAGAGACCCAGTACTTC. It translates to CASSEALGRETQYF.

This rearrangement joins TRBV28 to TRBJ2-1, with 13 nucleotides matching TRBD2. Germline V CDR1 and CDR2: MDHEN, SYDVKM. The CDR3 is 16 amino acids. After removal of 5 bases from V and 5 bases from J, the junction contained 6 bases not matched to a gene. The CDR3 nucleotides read TGTGCCAGCAGTACCCCCGGGACTAGCGGGAACAATGAGCAGTTCTTC. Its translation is CASSTPGTSGNNEQFF.

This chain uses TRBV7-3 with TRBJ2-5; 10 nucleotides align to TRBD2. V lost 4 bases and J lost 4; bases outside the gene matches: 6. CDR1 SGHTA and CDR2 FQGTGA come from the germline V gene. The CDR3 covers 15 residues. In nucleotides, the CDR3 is TGTGCCAGCAGCTCCCAAGCGGGGGGGGGAGAGACCCAGTACTTC. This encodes CASSSQAGGGETQYF.

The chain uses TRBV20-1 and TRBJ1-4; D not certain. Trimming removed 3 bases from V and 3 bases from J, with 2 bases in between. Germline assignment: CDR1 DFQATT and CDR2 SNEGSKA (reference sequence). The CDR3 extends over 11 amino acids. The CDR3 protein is CSASANEKLFF. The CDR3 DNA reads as TGCAGTGCTAGCGCTAATGAAAAACTGTTTTTT.

CDR3 bases: TGTGCCAGCAGCTTAGGACGGTCAATGAACACCGGGGAGCTGTTTTTT. This gives the protein CASSLGRSMNTGELFF. The V and J genes are TRBV7-9 and TRBJ2-2; D is unclear. The CDR3 spans 16 residues. CDR1 is SEHNR, CDR2 FQNEAQ, per germline (reference sequence). Between the trimmed V and J ends, which lost 1 base and 1 base, there was a span of 10 bases.

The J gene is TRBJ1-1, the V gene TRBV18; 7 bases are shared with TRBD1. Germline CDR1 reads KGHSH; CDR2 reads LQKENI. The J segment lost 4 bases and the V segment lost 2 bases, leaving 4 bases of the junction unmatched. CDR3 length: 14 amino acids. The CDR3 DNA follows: TGTGCCAGCTCACCAAAGCCAGGGGGCACTGAAGCTTTCTTT. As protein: CASSPKPGGTEAFF.

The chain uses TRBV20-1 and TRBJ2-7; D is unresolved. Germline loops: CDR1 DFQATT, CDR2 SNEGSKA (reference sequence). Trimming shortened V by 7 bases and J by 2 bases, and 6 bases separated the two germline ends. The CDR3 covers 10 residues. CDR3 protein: CSVQAYEQYF. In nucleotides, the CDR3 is TGCAGTGTACAAGCCTACGAGCAGTACTTC.